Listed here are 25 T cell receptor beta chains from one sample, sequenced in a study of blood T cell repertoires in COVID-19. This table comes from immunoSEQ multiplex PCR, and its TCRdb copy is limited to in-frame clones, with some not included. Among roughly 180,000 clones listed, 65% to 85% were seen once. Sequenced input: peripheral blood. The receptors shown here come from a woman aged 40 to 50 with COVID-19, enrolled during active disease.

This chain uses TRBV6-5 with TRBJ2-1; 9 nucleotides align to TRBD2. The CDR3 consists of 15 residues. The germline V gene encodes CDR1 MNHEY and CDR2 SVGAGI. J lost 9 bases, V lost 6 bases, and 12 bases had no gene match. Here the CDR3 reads CASSETSGVMFEQFF. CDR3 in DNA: TGTGCCAGCAGCGAGACTAGCGGTGTCATGTTTGAGCAGTTCTTC.

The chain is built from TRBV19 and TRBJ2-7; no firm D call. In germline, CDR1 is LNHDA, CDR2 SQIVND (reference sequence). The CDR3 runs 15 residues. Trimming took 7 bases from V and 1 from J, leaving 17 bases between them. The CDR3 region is CASTQKRGSSYEQYF. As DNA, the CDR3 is TGTGCCAGTACCCAAAAGAGAGGCAGTTCCTACGAGCAGTACTTC.

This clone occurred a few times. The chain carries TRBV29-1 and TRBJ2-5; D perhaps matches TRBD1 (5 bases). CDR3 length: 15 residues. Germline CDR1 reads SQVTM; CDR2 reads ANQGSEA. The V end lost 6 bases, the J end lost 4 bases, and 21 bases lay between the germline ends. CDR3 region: CSVGPHLRRGETQYF. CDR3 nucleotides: TGCAGCGTGGGGCCTCATCTACGTAGGGGAGAGACCCAGTACTTC.

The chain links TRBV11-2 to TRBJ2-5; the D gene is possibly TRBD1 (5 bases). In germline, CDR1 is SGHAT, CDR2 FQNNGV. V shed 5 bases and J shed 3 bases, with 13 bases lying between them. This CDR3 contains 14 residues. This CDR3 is CASSPRTFKETQYF. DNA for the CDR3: TGTGCCAGCAGCCCCCGGACATTCAAAGAGACCCAGTACTTC.

The CDR3 here is CASSLGQGDQPQHF. DNA of the CDR3: TGTGCCAGCAGCTTGGGACAGGGGGATCAGCCCCAGCATTTT. The chain joins TRBV5-8 to TRBJ1-5; 9 bases map to TRBD1. This CDR3 has 14 residues. Losses at the gene ends were 0 bases for V and 5 bases for J; bases not matched to a gene: 0. CDR1 and CDR2 (germline): SGHTS, YDEGEE.

The CDR3 DNA sequence: TGTGCCACCAGCAGAGCCGGAGAAGAGACCCAGTACTTC. This translates into CATSRAGEETQYF. This rearrangement joins TRBV15 to TRBJ2-5; D uncertain. Trimming left V 1 base short and J 3 bases short, with 6 bases between. This CDR3 has 13 residues. CDR1 LNHNV and CDR2 YYDKDF come from the germline V gene (reference sequence).

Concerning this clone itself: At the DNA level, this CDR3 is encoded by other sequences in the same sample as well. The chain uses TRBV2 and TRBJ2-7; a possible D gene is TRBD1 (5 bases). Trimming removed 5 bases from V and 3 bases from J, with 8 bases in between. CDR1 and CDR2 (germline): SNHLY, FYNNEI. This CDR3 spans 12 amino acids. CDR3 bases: TGTGCCAGCAGTCTACAGGTCTACGAGCAGTACTTC. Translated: CASSLQVYEQYF.

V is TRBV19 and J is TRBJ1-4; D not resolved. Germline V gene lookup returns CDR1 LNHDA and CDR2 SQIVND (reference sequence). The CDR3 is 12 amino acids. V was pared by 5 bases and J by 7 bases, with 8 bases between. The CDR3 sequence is CASSPGSEKLFF. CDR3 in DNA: TGTGCCAGTAGTCCCGGTAGTGAAAAACTGTTTTTT. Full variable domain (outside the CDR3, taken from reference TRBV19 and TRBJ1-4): DGGITQSPKYLFRKEGQNVTLSCEQNLNHDAMYWYRQDPGQGLRLIYYSQIVNDFQKGDIAEGYSVSREKKESFPLTVTSAQKNPTAFYLCASSPGSEKLFFGSGTQLSVL.

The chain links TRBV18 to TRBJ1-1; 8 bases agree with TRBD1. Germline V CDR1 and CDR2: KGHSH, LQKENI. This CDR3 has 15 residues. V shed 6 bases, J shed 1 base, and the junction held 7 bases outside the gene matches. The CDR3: CASSRRGQENTEAFF. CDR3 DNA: TGTGCCAGCTCCCGACGGGGACAGGAGAACACTGAAGCTTTCTTT.

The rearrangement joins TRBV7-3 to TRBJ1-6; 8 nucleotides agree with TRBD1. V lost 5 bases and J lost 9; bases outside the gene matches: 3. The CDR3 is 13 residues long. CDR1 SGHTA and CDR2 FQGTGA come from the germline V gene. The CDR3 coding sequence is TGTGCCAGCAGCCCAGACAGGGGTTCACCCCTCCACTTT. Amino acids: CASSPDRGSPLHF.

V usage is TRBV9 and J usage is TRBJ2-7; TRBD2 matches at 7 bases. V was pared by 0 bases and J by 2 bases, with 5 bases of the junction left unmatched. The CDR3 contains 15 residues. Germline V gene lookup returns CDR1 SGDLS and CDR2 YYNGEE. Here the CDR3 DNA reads TGTGCCAGCAGCGTAGTCCCTGGGGGGGCCTACGAGCAGTACTTC. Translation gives CASSVVPGGAYEQYF.

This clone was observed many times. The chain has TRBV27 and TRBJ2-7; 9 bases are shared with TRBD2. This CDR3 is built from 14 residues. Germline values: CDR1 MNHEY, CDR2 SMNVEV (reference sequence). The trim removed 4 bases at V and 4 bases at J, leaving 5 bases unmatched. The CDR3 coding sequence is TGTGCCAGCAGTTCGGGACTAGCTATATACGAGCAGTACTTC. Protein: CASSSGLAIYEQYF.

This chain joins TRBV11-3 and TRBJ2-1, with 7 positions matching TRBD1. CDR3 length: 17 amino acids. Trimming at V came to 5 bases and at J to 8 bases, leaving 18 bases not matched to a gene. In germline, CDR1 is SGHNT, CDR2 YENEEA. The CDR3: CASSIPSEQGFWDEQFF. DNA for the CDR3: TGTGCCAGCAGCATACCATCGGAACAGGGGTTCTGGGATGAGCAGTTCTTC.

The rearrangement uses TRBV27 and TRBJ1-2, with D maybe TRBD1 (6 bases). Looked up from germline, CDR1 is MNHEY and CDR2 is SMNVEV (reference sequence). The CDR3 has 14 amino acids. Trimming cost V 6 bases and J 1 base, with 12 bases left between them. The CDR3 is CASRARTDNYGYTF. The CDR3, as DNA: TGTGCCAGCAGAGCCAGGACAGATAACTATGGCTACACCTTC.

Written as DNA, the CDR3 is TGTGCCAGCAGTTTTATAGCGGGAGGCACCGGGGAGCTGTTTTTT. As protein: CASSFIAGGTGELFF. This sequence joins TRBV28 and TRBJ2-2; 10 positions match TRBD2. Losses at the gene ends were 3 bases for V and 4 bases for J; bases not matched to a gene: 2. Germline values: CDR1 MDHEN, CDR2 SYDVKM. CDR3 length: 15 amino acids. The entire variable domain, with the rest obtained from reference TRBV28 and TRBJ2-2, is as follows: DVKVTQSSRYLVKRTGEKVFLECVQDMDHENMFWYRQDPGLGLRLIYFSYDVKMKEKGDIPEGYSVSREKKERFSLILESASTNQTSMYLCASSFIAGGTGELFFGEGSRLTVL.

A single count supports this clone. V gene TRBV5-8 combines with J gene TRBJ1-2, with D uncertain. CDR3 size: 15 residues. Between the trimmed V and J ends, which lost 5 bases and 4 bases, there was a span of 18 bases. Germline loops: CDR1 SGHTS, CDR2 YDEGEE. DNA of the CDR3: TGTGCCAGCAGGCAATGGTGGAGAGCCGGCTATGGCTACACCTTC. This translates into CASRQWWRAGYGYTF.

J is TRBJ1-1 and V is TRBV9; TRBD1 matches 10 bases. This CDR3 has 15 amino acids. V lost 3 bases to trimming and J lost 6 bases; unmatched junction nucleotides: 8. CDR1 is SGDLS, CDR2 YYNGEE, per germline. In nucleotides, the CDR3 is TGTGCCAGCAGCGGTCCCGGGACAGGGGAGTCTGAAGCTTTCTTT. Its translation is CASSGPGTGESEAFF.

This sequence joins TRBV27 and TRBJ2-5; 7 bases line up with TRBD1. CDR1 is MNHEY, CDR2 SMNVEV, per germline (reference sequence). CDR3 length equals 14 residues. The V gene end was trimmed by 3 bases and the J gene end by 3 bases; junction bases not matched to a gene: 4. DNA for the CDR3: TGTGCCAGCAGTTTTAGGGACAGTAAAGAGACCCAGTACTTC. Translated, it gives CASSFRDSKETQYF.

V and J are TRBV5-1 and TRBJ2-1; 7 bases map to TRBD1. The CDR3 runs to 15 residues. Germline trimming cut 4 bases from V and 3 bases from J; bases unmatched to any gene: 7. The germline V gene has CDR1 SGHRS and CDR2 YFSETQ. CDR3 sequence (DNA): TGCGCCAGCAGCAGACAGGGCGCCCTCTACAATGAGCAGTTCTTC. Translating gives CASSRQGALYNEQFF.

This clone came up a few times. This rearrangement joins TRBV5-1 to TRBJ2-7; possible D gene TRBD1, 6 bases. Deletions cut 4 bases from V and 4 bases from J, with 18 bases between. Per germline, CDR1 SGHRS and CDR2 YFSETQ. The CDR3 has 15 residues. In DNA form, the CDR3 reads TGCGCCAGCAGCCCCGGCCACAGGGATAAATACGAGCAGTACTTC. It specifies CASSPGHRDKYEQYF. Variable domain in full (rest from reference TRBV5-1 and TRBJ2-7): KAGVTQTPRYLIKTRGQQVTLSCSPISGHRSVSWYQQTPGQGLQFLFEYFSETQRNKGNFPGRFSGRQFSNSRSEMNVSTLELGDSALYLCASSPGHRDKYEQYFGPGTRLTVT.

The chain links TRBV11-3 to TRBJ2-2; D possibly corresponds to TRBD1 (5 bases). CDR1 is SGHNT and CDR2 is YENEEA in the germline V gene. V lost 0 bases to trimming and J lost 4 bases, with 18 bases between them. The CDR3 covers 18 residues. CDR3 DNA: TGTGCCAGCAGCTTAGATCGGCCCCAGGGTTCCTTCACCGGGGAGCTGTTTTTT. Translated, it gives CASSLDRPQGSFTGELFF.

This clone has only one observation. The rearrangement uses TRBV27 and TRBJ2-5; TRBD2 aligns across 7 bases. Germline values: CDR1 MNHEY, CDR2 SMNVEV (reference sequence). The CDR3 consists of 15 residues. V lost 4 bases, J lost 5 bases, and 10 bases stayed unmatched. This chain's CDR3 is CASSYLRQGGETQYF. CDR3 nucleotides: TGTGCCAGCAGTTACCTACGGCAGGGAGGGGAGACCCAGTACTTC.

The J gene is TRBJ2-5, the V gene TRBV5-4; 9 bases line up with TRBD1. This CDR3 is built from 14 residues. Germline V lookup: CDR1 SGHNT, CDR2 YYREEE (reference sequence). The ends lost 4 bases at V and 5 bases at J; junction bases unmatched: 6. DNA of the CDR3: TGTGCCAGCAGCGAAGGACAGGGGCGGGAGACCCAGTACTTC. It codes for CASSEGQGRETQYF. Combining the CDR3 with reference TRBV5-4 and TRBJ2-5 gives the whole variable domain ETGVTQSPTHLIKTRGQQVTLRCSSQSGHNTVSWYQQALGQGPQFIFQYYREEENGRGNFPPRFSGLQFPNYSSELNVNALELDDSALYLCASSEGQGRETQYFGPGTRLLVL.

The CDR3 is CASTLGDRVYEQYF. CDR3 in DNA: TGTGCCAGCACCCTTGGGGACAGAGTCTACGAGCAGTACTTC. J is TRBJ2-7 and V is TRBV13; 7 bases agree with TRBD1. The germline V gene has CDR1 PRHDT and CDR2 FYEKMQ (reference sequence). The CDR3 runs 14 residues. The V gene end was trimmed by 7 bases and the J gene end by 3 bases; junction bases not matched to a gene: 9.

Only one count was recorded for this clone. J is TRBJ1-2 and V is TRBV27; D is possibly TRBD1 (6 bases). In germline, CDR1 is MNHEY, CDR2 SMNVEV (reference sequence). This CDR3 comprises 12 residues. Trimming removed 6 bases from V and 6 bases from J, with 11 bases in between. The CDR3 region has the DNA TGTGCCAGCAGCCGAGGACAGAATGGCTACACCTTC. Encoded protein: CASSRGQNGYTF.